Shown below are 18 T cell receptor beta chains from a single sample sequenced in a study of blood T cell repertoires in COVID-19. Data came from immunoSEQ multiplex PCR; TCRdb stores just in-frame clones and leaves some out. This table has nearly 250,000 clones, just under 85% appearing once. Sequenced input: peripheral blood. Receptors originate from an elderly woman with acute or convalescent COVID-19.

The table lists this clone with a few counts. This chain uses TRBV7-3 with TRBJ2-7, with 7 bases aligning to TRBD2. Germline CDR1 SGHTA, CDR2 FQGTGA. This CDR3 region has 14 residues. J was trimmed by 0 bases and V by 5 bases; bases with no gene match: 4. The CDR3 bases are TGTGCCAGCAGCACAACTAGCGACTCCTACGAGCAGTACTTC. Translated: CASSTTSDSYEQYF.

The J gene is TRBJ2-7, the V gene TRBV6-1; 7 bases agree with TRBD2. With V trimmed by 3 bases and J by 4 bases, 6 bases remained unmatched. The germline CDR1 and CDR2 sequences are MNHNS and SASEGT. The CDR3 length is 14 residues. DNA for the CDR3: TGTGCCAGCAGTGACCGGACTAGTACGTACGAGCAGTACTTC. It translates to CASSDRTSTYEQYF.

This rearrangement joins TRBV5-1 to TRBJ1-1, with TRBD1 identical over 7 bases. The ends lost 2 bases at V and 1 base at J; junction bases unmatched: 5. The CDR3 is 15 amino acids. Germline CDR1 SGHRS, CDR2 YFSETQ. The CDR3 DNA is TGCGCCAGCAGCTTCACAGGGGCCGGGAACACTGAAGCTTTCTTT. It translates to CASSFTGAGNTEAFF.

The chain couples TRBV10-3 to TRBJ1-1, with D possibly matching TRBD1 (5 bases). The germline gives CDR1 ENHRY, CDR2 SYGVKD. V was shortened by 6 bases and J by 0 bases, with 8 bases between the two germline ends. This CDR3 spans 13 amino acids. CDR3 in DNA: TGTGCCATCAGGGACAACCTGAACACTGAAGCTTTCTTT. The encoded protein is CAIRDNLNTEAFF.

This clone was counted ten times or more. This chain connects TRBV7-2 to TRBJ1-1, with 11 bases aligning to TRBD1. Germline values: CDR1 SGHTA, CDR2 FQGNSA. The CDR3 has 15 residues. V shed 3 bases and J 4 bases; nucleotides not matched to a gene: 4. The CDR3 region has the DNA TGTGCCAGCAGCTTTTACGGGACAGGGGGCACTGAAGCTTTCTTT. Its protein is CASSFYGTGGTEAFF.

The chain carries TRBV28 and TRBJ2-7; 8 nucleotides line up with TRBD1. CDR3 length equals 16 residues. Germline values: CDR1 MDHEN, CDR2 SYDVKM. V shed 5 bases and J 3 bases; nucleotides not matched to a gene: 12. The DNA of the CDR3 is TGTGCCAGCAGTCAACCCAGGGGGCCGCGGTTCTACGAGCAGTACTTC. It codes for CASSQPRGPRFYEQYF.

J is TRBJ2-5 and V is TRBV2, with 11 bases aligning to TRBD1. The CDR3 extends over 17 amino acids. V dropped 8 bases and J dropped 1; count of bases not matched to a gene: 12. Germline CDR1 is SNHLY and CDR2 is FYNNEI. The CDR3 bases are TGTGCCAGCTCTGAAGTGCGGACAGGGGGCCGCCAAGAGACCCAGTACTTC. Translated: CASSEVRTGGRQETQYF.

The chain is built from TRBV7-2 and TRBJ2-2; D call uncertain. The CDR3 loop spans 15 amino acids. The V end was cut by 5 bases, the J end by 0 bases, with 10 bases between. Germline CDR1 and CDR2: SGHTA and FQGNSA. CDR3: CASSPRSANTGELFF. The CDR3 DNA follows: TGTGCCAGCAGCCCCCGGTCTGCGAACACCGGGGAGCTGTTTTTT.

CDR3 in amino acids: CASSLDRSTNEKLFF. The CDR3 region has the DNA TGTGCCAGCAGCTTAGACAGATCAACTAATGAAAAACTGTTTTTT. V usage is TRBV7-9 and J usage is TRBJ1-4; D is unclear. CDR1 is SEHNR, CDR2 FQNEAQ, per germline (reference sequence). Trimming cost V 1 base and J 0 bases, with 6 bases left between them. There are 15 residues in the CDR3.

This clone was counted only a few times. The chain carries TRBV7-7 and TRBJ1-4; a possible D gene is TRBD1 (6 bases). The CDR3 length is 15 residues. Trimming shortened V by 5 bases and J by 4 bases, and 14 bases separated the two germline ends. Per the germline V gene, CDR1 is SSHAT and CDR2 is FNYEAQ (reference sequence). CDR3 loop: CASSRGGQVNEKLFF. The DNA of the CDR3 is TGTGCCAGCAGCCGAGGGGGACAAGTTAATGAAAAACTGTTTTTT.

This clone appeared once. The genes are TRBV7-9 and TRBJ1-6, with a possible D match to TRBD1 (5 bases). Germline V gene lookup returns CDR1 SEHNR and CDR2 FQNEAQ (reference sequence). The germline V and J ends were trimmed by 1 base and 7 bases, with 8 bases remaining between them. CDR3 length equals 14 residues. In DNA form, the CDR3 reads TGTGCCAGCAGCTTAGTGGGGGGAAATTCACCCCTCCACTTT. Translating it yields CASSLVGGNSPLHF.

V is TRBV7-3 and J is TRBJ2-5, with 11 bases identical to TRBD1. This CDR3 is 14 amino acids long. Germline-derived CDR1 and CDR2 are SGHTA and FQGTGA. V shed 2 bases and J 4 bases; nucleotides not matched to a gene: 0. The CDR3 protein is CASSLGTGGETQYF. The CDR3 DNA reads TGTGCCAGCAGCTTAGGGACAGGGGGAGAGACCCAGTACTTC.

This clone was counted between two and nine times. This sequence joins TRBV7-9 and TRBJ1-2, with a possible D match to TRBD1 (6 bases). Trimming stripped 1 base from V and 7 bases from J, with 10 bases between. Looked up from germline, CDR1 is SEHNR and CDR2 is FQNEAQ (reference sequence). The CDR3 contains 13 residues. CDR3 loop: CASSLVGGGGYTF. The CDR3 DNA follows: TGTGCCAGCAGCTTAGTAGGGGGTGGTGGCTACACCTTC.

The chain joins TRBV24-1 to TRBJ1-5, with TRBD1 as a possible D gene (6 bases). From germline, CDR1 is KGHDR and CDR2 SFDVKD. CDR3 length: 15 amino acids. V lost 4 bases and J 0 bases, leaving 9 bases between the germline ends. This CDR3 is CATSDGQISNQPQHF. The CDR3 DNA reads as TGTGCCACCAGTGACGGACAGATTAGCAATCAGCCCCAGCATTTT.

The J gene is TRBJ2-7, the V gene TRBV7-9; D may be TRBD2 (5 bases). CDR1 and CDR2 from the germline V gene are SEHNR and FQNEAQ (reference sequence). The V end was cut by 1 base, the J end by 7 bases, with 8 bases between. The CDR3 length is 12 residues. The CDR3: CASSLVTGEQYF. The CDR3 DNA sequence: TGTGCCAGCAGCTTAGTCACGGGGGAGCAGTACTTC.

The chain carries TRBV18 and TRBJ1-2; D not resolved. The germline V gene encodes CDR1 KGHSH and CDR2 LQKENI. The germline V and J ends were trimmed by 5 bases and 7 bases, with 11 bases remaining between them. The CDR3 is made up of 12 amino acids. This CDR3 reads CASSFTSAGYTF. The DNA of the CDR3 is TGTGCCAGCTCATTCACCAGTGCTGGCTACACCTTC.

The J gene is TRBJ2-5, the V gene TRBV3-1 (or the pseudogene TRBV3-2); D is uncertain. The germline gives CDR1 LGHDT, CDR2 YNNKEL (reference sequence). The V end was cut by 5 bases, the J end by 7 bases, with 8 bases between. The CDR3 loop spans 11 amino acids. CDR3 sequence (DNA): TGTGCCAGCAGCACGACGGGGACCCAGTACTTC. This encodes CASSTTGTQYF.

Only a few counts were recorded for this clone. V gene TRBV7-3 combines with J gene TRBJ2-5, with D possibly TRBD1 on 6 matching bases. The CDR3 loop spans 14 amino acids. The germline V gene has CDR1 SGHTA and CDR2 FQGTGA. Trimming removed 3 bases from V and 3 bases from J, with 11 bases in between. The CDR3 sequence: CASSFQGTKETQYF. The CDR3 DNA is TGTGCCAGCAGCTTCCAGGGGACCAAAGAGACCCAGTACTTC.